The 15 T cell receptor beta chains listed next were all sequenced from one sample in a study of T cells in Graves' hyperthyroidism and ophthalmopathy. Amplification of TCR beta CDR3 regions was performed using RNA transcripts as template. During a first-round RT-PCR of the TCR CDR3, the HTBI primer set was used. TCRdb recomputed calls from the multiplex PCR reads with MiXCR, one row per CDR3 protein. The sample gives 730,000 or so distinct CDR3 sequences, about 17% of which show up once; 16% is in the top ten. Sequencing was performed on blood. These receptor sequences come from a woman aged 45-59 years with Graves' hyperthyroidism that later progressed to Graves' ophthalmopathy.

The sample holds many counts of this clonotype. The CDR3 spells CASSSDGFSNQPQHF. CDR3 nucleotide sequence: TGTGCCAGCTCATCGGACGGATTTAGCAATCAGCCCCAGCATTTT. The chain has TRBV18 and TRBJ1-5; no firm D call. Trimming took off 5 bases at V and 0 bases at J, with 11 bases between the two ends. Per the germline V gene, CDR1 is KGHSH and CDR2 is LQKENI. The CDR3 sequence is 15 residues long.

This clonotype was seen more than once but under ten times. The rearrangement uses TRBV7-9 and TRBJ1-2, with a tentative D call TRBD1 (6 bases). Germline lookup yields CDR1 SEHNR and CDR2 FQNEAQ (reference sequence). The V and J ends lost 5 bases and 4 bases respectively, with 17 bases between them. The CDR3 loop spans 15 amino acids. The CDR3 protein is CASSPRDTIGYGYTF. DNA of the CDR3: TGTGCCAGCAGCCCCCGGGACACAATCGGCTATGGCTACACCTTC.

This clonotype was picked up many times. The CDR3 nucleotides read TGCAGTGCTAAGACAGGGTCCGGGGCTTACAATGAGCAGTTCTTC. It codes for CSAKTGSGAYNEQFF. This rearrangement joins TRBV20-1 to TRBJ2-1, with TRBD1 matching 7 bases. Germline loops: CDR1 DFQATT, CDR2 SNEGSKA (reference sequence). The CDR3 has 15 residues. The V segment lost 4 bases and the J segment 4 bases; nucleotides outside the gene matches: 10.

This clonotype was seen a handful of times. The chain carries TRBV11-1 and TRBJ2-1; D uncertain. This CDR3 is 17 amino acids long. V was trimmed by 2 bases and J by 9 bases, leaving 23 bases between them. CDR1 is SGHAT and CDR2 is FQDESV in the germline V gene (reference sequence). The CDR3 loop reads CASSLSSGAVLPFEQFF. Written as DNA, the CDR3 is TGTGCCAGCAGCTTATCGTCTGGTGCGGTCCTCCCCTTTGAGCAGTTCTTC. The full variable domain, its missing parts supplied by reference TRBV11-1 and TRBJ2-1, is EAEVAQSPRYKITEKSQAVAFWCDPISGHATLYWYRQILGQGPELLVQFQDESVVDDSQLPKDRFSAERLKGVDSTLKIQPAELGDSAMYLCASSLSSGAVLPFEQFFGPGTRLTVL.

The V and J genes are TRBV7-8 and TRBJ2-2; 11 bases line up with TRBD1. The CDR3 is 16 amino acids. Germline lookup yields CDR1 SGHVS and CDR2 FQNEAQ. V shed 4 bases, J shed 6 bases, and the junction held 7 bases outside the gene matches. CDR3 region: CASSSLGQGASGELFF. The CDR3 DNA is TGTGCCAGCAGCTCCCTCGGACAGGGGGCCTCCGGGGAGCTGTTTTTT.

This clonotype was seen at least ten times. The chain joins TRBV30 to TRBJ2-3; 12 bases map to TRBD2. The germline V gene has CDR1 GTSNPN and CDR2 SVGIG (reference sequence). The CDR3 extends over 15 amino acids. J was trimmed by 3 bases and V by 4 bases; bases with no gene match: 5. The CDR3 spells CAWTRLAGATDTQYF. The DNA of the CDR3 is TGTGCCTGGACCCGACTAGCGGGGGCTACAGATACGCAGTATTTT. Full variable domain (outside the CDR3, taken from reference TRBV30 and TRBJ2-3): SQTIHQWPATLVQPVGSPLSLECTVEGTSNPNLYWYRQAAGRGLQLLFYSVGIGQISSEVPQNLSASRPQDRQFILSSKKLLLSDSGFYLCAWTRLAGATDTQYFGPGTRLTVL.

The count of this clonotype is one. This rearrangement joins TRBV18 to TRBJ1-4; D remains ambiguous. V lost 3 bases, J lost 6 bases, and 8 bases lay in between. Germline V lookup: CDR1 KGHSH, CDR2 LQKENI. The CDR3 has 13 amino acids. CDR3 nucleotides: TGTGCCAGCTCACCTTCTGGGTATGAAAAACTGTTTTTT. Translation gives CASSPSGYEKLFF.

This chain links TRBV5-1 with TRBJ1-4; possibly TRBD1 for D (6 bases). The length of the CDR3 is 16 residues. Trimming removed 0 bases from V and 2 bases from J, with 11 bases in between. CDR1 is SGHRS and CDR2 is YFSETQ in the germline V gene. CDR3 loop: CASSLVSQGTNEKLFF. The CDR3 DNA sequence: TGCGCCAGCAGCTTGGTGTCCCAGGGGACTAATGAAAAACTGTTTTTT.

This clonotype was observed a handful of times. The genes are TRBV3-1 and TRBJ2-1; D possibly corresponds to TRBD1 (6 bases). Per germline, CDR1 LGHDT and CDR2 YNNKEL (reference sequence). There are 17 residues in the CDR3. V lost 3 bases, J lost 2 bases, and 17 bases lay in between. The CDR3 reads CASSQREGQLAYNEQFF. In nucleotides, the CDR3 is TGTGCCAGCAGCCAGAGGGAAGGACAGCTTGCCTACAATGAGCAGTTCTTC.

V gene TRBV20-1 combines with J gene TRBJ2-3, with D unresolved. The CDR3 runs to 14 residues. Per the germline V gene, CDR1 is DFQATT and CDR2 is SNEGSKA (reference sequence). V lost 3 bases, J lost 1 base, and 11 bases lay in between. CDR3 nucleotides: TGCAGTGCTAGTAGTGTCCTCGGCACAGATACGCAGTATTTT. Translated, it gives CSASSVLGTDTQYF.

This clonotype showed up just a few times. The rearrangement uses TRBV20-1 and TRBJ2-1, with TRBD1 matching over 8 bases. Trimming took 6 bases from V and 7 from J; bases not matched to a gene: 11. This CDR3 region has 14 residues. Looked up from germline, CDR1 is DFQATT and CDR2 is SNEGSKA (reference sequence). CDR3 sequence (DNA): TGCAGTGCCCCAGACAGGGGTCGTTGGAATGAGCAGTTCTTC. This codes for CSAPDRGRWNEQFF.

The sample holds a few counts of this clonotype. The chain recombines TRBV5-5 with TRBJ1-4; D unclear. Germline lookup yields CDR1 SGHKS and CDR2 YYEKEE (reference sequence). This CDR3 region has 14 residues. V was cut by 1 base and J by 0 bases, with 4 bases left in between. CDR3: CASSLTTTNEKLFF. The CDR3 DNA reads TGTGCCAGCAGCTTGACTACAACTAATGAAAAACTGTTTTTT.

The rearrangement links TRBV30 to TRBJ2-2; D unresolved. The CDR3 is made up of 14 amino acids. Looked up from germline, CDR1 is GTSNPN and CDR2 is SVGIG (reference sequence). Trimming removed 0 bases from V and 3 bases from J, with 8 bases in between. The CDR3 coding sequence is TGTGCCTGGAGTGTAAATGGGTACACCGGGGAGCTGTTTTTT. Encoded protein: CAWSVNGYTGELFF.

This clonotype has just a few counts. V gene TRBV5-1 combines with J gene TRBJ2-3, with 9 nucleotides matching TRBD2. V lost 2 bases to trimming and J lost 4 bases; unmatched junction nucleotides: 5. CDR1 and CDR2 from the germline V gene are SGHRS and YFSETQ. This CDR3 is 15 amino acids long. The CDR3: CASSFNSGGADTQYF. CDR3 DNA: TGCGCCAGCAGCTTTAATAGCGGGGGTGCAGATACGCAGTATTTT.

The CDR3 DNA reads as TGTGCCAGCAGTTTAGACGGACACTACGAGCAGTACTTC. This gives the protein CASSLDGHYEQYF. This sequence joins TRBV12-3 or TRBV12-4 and TRBJ2-7, with a possible D match to TRBD1 (5 bases). The CDR3 covers 13 residues. V dropped 1 base and J dropped 3 bases, with 7 bases sitting between them.